The text below deals with one T cell receptor beta chain. The antigen is not known. Documented time point: sample taken at primary tumor resection. The donor population consisted of approximately 70 patients with untreated, early-stage non-small cell lung cancer. Each CDR3 protein is one row after TCRdb ran MiXCR on the 5' RACE reads. Seen here are approximately 9,600 distinct CDR3 sequences, less than 15% observed once, and the top ten hold roughly 10%. The data originate from a study of spatial heterogeneity in lung cancer. The overall study: Strong correlation linked TCR transcript counts in tumor regions to a T cell module score derived from matched bulk RNA-seq. Averaged across combinations, each unique TCR and UMI pairing appeared more than ten times in raw reads, which were uncorrected.

Points from the study as a whole: It was found that expanded intratumoral alpha and beta TCR counts tracked tumor mutation counts.

CDR3 length: 18 residues. CDR1 is SGHRS and CDR2 is YFSETQ in the germline V gene. After removal of 0 bases from V and 1 base from J, the junction contained 9 bases not matched to a gene. The sequenced sample was lung tumor tissue, obtained at surgery. This TCR was recovered from a male donor with early-stage non-small cell lung cancer. The chain joins TRBV5-1 to TRBJ2-7, with 11 bases that match TRBD2. Here the CDR3 reads CASSLVVRLAGRSYEQYF. The DNA of the CDR3 is TGCGCCAGCAGCTTGGTGGTAAGACTAGCGGGACGTTCCTACGAGCAGTACTTC.